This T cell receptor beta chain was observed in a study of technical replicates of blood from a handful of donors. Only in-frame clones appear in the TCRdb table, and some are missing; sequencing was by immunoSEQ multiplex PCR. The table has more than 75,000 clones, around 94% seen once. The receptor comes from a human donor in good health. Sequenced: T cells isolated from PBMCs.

CDR3 sequence: CASSTTGLDQPQHF. For the CDR3, the DNA is TGTGCCAGCAGTACCACAGGGTTAGACCAGCCCCAGCATTTT. This rearrangement joins TRBV6-5 to TRBJ1-5, with a tentative D call TRBD1 (6 bases). CDR1 MNHEY and CDR2 SVGAGI come from the germline V gene. The CDR3 length is 14 residues. The V gene lost 5 bases and the J gene lost 7 bases, with 15 bases spanning the gap.